The 12 T cell receptor beta chains reported below all come from one sample, sequenced in a study of CD8 T cells in ankylosing spondylitis. Via MiXCR, TCRdb re-called the 5' RACE reads, giving one row per CDR3 protein. Of roughly 7,000 distinct CDR3 sequences in the sample, around 2.8% were seen once. The sequenced material came from blood, either unsorted or a sorted T cell fraction (not recorded which). The origin of the receptors is a female donor with ankylosing spondylitis or in good health (not recorded which).

Sample share makes this clonotype medium-sized. The gene calls are TRBV9 and TRBJ2-3; TRBD2 matches at 8 bases. This CDR3 is built from 15 residues. V was clipped by 3 bases and J by 2 bases; unmatched bases: 5. The germline gives CDR1 SGDLS, CDR2 YYNGEE. Here the CDR3 DNA reads TGTGCCAGCAGCGGCGAAGCGGGGGACACAGATACGCAGTATTTT. It encodes CASSGEAGDTDTQYF.

This clonotype was found many times. This chain links TRBV9 with TRBJ2-1, with D hard to call. Trimming pared 0 bases from V and 2 bases from J, leaving 9 bases between. Germline assignment: CDR1 SGDLS and CDR2 YYNGEE. The CDR3 runs 15 residues. CDR3 amino acids: CASSVERSAYNEQFF. DNA of the CDR3: TGTGCCAGCAGCGTAGAGAGGTCCGCCTACAATGAGCAGTTCTTC. The full variable domain, rest sourced from reference TRBV9 and TRBJ2-1, is DSGVTQTPKHLITATGQRVTLRCSPRSGDLSVYWYQQSLDQGLQFLIQYYNGEERAKGNILERFSAQQFPDLHSELNLSSLELGDSALYFCASSVERSAYNEQFFGPGTRLTVL.

This clonotype was seen repeatedly, ten times or more. J is TRBJ2-1 and V is TRBV9; TRBD2 agrees at 10 bases. CDR3 length: 16 amino acids. J lost 5 bases, V lost 1 base, and 6 bases had no gene match. Germline assignment: CDR1 SGDLS and CDR2 YYNGEE. CDR3 sequence: CASSVNLAGDHNEQFF. The CDR3 DNA reads as TGTGCCAGCAGCGTAAACCTAGCGGGAGATCACAATGAGCAGTTCTTC.

The table lists this clonotype with many counts. The chain uses TRBV9 and TRBJ1-2; D is perhaps TRBD1 (6 bases). Germline CDR1 and CDR2: SGDLS and YYNGEE. The V end lost 2 bases, the J end lost 0 bases, and 8 bases lay between the germline ends. This CDR3 contains 14 residues. The CDR3 region has the DNA TGTGCCAGCAGCGTTGGGGGCCCTAACTATGGCTACACCTTC. Protein sequence: CASSVGGPNYGYTF.

This clonotype is termed medium-sized. J is TRBJ2-1 and V is TRBV9; a weak D match, TRBD2 (5 bases). Trimming took 4 bases from V and 1 from J, leaving 9 bases between them. The CDR3 is 14 residues long. Looked up from germline, CDR1 is SGDLS and CDR2 is YYNGEE. The CDR3 region is CASSSGSSYNEQFF. CDR3 nucleotide sequence: TGTGCCAGCAGCTCGGGGAGTTCCTACAATGAGCAGTTCTTC.

Ten or more counts support this clonotype. The rearrangement uses TRBV9 and TRBJ2-1; perhaps TRBD2 as D (5 bases). V gave up 0 bases and J gave up 0 bases, with 10 bases separating them. There are 16 residues in the CDR3. The germline CDR1 and CDR2 sequences are SGDLS and YYNGEE. CDR3 amino acids: CASSVVAGHSYNEQFF. The DNA of the CDR3 is TGTGCCAGCAGCGTAGTGGCGGGTCACTCCTACAATGAGCAGTTCTTC. Combining the CDR3 with reference TRBV9 and TRBJ2-1 gives the whole variable domain DSGVTQTPKHLITATGQRVTLRCSPRSGDLSVYWYQQSLDQGLQFLIQYYNGEERAKGNILERFSAQQFPDLHSELNLSSLELGDSALYFCASSVVAGHSYNEQFFGPGTRLTVL.

In its sample, this clonotype ranks as medium-sized. The rearrangement joins TRBV9 to TRBJ2-1; 7 bases are shared with TRBD2. This CDR3 comprises 14 residues. The germline CDR1 and CDR2 sequences are SGDLS and YYNGEE. J was trimmed by 6 bases and V by 1 base; bases with no gene match: 4. DNA of the CDR3: TGTGCCAGCAGCGTACACGGACTAGGCAATGAGCAGTTCTTC. Protein sequence: CASSVHGLGNEQFF.

This clonotype is classed as medium-sized. The chain couples TRBV9 to TRBJ2-3; D possibly corresponds to TRBD2 (5 bases). Germline V lookup: CDR1 SGDLS, CDR2 YYNGEE. This CDR3 has 15 amino acids. V lost 0 bases, J lost 0 bases, and 8 bases lay in between. CDR3 nucleotides: TGTGCCAGCAGCGTAGGCGGGCACAGCACAGATACGCAGTATTTT. Protein sequence: CASSVGGHSTDTQYF.

Ten or more counts support this clonotype. The CDR3 DNA reads as TGTGCCAGCGGGACAAACTATGGCTACACCTTC. Its protein product is CASGTNYGYTF. V gene TRBV9 combines with J gene TRBJ1-2; tentatively, D is TRBD1 (6 bases). V dropped 7 bases and J dropped 2 bases, with 6 bases sitting between them. The length of the CDR3 is 11 residues. Germline CDR1 and CDR2: SGDLS and YYNGEE.

This clonotype was seen ten or more times. The rearrangement uses TRBV9 and TRBJ2-2, with TRBD1 identical over 8 bases. Germline V gene sequence: CDR1 SGDLS, CDR2 YYNGEE. The CDR3 contains 15 residues. V dropped 3 bases and J dropped 8; count of bases not matched to a gene: 9. CDR3: CASSGRQGLVGELFF. The CDR3 DNA reads TGTGCCAGCAGCGGACGACAGGGGTTGGTAGGGGAGCTGTTTTTT.

Ten or more counts support this clonotype. The chain joins TRBV19 to TRBJ2-3; D may be TRBD1 or TRBD2 (6 bases each). V shed 6 bases and J shed 4 bases, with 11 bases lying between them. The CDR3 is 13 amino acids. Per the germline V gene, CDR1 is LNHDA and CDR2 is SQIVND (reference sequence). As DNA, the CDR3 is TGTGCCAGTAGGATGGGGGGCCCAGATACGCAGTATTTT. It encodes CASRMGGPDTQYF.

This clonotype was picked up many times. The rearrangement links TRBV9 to TRBJ2-7; tentatively, D is TRBD2 (5 bases). V dropped 0 bases and J dropped 5 bases, with 12 bases sitting between them. Germline V gives CDR1 SGDLS, CDR2 YYNGEE. This CDR3 contains 14 residues. This chain's CDR3 is CASSVDGFGDEQYF. In DNA form, the CDR3 reads TGTGCCAGCAGCGTAGATGGTTTCGGGGACGAGCAGTACTTC. The entire variable domain, with the rest obtained from reference TRBV9 and TRBJ2-7, is as follows: DSGVTQTPKHLITATGQRVTLRCSPRSGDLSVYWYQQSLDQGLQFLIQYYNGEERAKGNILERFSAQQFPDLHSELNLSSLELGDSALYFCASSVDGFGDEQYFGPGTRLTVT.